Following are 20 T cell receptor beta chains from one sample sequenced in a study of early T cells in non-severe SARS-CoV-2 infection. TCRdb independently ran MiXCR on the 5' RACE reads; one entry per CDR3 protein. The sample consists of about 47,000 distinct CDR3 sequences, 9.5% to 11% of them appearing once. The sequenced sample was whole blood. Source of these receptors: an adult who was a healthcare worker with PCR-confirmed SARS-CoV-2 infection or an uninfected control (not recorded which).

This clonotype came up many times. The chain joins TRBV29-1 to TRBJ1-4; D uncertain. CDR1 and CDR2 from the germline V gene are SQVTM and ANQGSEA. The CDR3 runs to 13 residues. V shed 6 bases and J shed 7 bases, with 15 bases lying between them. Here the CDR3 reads CSVAPDAVEKLFF. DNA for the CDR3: TGCAGCGTCGCCCCCGACGCGGTTGAAAAACTGTTTTTT.

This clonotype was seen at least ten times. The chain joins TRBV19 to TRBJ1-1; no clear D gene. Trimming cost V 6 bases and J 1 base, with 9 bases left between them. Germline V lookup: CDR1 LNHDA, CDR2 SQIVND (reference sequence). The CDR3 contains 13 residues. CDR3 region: CASSLGGNTEAFF. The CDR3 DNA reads TGTGCCAGTAGCCTGGGAGGGAACACTGAAGCTTTCTTT.

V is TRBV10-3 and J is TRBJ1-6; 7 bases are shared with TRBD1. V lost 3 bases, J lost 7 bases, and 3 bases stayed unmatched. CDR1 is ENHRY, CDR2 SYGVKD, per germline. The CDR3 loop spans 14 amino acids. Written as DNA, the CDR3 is TGTGCCATCAGTGACTGGACAGGCAATTCACCCCTCCACTTT. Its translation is CAISDWTGNSPLHF.

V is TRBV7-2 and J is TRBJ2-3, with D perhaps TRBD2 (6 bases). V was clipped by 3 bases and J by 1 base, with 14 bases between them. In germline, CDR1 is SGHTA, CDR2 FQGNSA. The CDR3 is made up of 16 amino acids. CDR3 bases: TGTGCCAGCAGCTTGGGGCGGGGAATGGGCACAGATACGCAGTATTTT. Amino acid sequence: CASSLGRGMGTDTQYF.

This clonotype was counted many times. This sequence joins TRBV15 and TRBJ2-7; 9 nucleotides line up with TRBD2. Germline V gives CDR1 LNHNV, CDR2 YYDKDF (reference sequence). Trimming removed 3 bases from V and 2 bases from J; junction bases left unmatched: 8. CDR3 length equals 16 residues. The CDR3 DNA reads TGTGCCACCAGCAGCGGGTCGGCGGGAGGGCCCTACGAGCAGTACTTC. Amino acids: CATSSGSAGGPYEQYF.

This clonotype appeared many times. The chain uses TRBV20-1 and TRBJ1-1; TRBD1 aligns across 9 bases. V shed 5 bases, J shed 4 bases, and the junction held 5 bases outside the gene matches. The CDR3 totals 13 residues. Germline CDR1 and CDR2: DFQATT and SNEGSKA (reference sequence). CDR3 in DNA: TGCAGTGCTCGAACAGGGGGCATCACTGAAGCTTTCTTT. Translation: CSARTGGITEAFF.

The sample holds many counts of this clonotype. The CDR3: CASSSLGQTRAYEQYF. The CDR3, as DNA: TGTGCCAGCAGTTCTCTGGGACAGACAAGGGCCTACGAGCAGTACTTC. The chain is built from TRBV2 and TRBJ2-7, with 7 bases aligning to TRBD1. This CDR3 comprises 16 residues. CDR1 SNHLY and CDR2 FYNNEI come from the germline V gene. J gave up 2 bases and V 5 bases, and 12 bases lay outside the gene matches.

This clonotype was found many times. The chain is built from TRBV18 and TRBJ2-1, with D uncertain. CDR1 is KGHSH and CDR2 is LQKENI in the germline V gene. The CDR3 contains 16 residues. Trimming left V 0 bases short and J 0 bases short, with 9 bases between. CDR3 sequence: CASSPPAPSSYNEQFF. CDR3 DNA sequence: TGTGCCAGCTCACCACCCGCGCCGAGCTCCTACAATGAGCAGTTCTTC.

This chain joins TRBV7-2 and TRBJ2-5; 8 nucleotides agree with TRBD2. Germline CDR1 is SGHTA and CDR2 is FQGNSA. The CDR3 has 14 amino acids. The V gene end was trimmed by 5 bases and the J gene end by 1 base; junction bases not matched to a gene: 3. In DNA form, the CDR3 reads TGTGCCAGCAGCCAACTAGCGGTCCAAGAGACCCAGTACTTC. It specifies CASSQLAVQETQYF. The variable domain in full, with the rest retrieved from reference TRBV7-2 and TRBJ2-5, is GAGVSQSPSNKVTEKGKDVELRCDPISGHTALYWYRQSLGQGLEFLIYFQGNSAPDKSGLPSDRFSAERTGGSVSTLTIQRTQQEDSAVYLCASSQLAVQETQYFGPGTRLLVL.

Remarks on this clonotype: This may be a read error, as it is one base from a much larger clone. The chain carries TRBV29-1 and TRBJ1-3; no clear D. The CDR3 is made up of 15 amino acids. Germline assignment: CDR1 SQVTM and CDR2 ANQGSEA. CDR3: CSGEDQEISGNTIYF. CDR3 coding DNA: TGCAGCGGTGAAGATCAGGAGATCTCTGGAAACACCATATATTTT. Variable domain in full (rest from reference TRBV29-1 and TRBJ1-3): SAVISQKPSRDICQRGTSLTIQCQVDSQVTMMFWYRQQPGQSLTLIATANQGSEATYESGFVIDKFPISRPNLTFSTLTVSNMSPEDSSIYLCSGEDQEISGNTIYFGEGSWLTVV.

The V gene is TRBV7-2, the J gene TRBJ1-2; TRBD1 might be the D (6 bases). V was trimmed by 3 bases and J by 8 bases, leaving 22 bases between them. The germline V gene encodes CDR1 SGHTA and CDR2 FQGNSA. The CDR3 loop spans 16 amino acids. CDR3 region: CASSFSGGTGMGGYTF. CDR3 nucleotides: TGTGCCAGCAGCTTCAGCGGGGGCACAGGGATGGGGGGCTACACCTTC.

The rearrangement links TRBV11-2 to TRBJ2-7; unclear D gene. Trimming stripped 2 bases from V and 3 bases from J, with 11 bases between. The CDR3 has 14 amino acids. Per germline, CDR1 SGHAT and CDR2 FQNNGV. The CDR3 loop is CASSLLGVYYEQYF. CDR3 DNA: TGTGCCAGCAGCTTACTAGGAGTCTACTACGAGCAGTACTTC. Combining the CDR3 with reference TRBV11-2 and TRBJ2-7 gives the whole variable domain EAGVAQSPRYKIIEKRQSVAFWCNPISGHATLYWYQQILGQGPKLLIQFQNNGVVDDSQLPKDRFSAERLKGVDSTLKIQPAKLEDSAVYLCASSLLGVYYEQYFGPGTRLTVT.

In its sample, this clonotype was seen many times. This chain's CDR3 is CASTQGGANQETQYF. Written as DNA, the CDR3 is TGTGCCAGCACTCAGGGAGGGGCCAACCAAGAGACCCAGTACTTC. V gene TRBV9 combines with J gene TRBJ2-5; TRBD2 matches 7 bases. This CDR3 has 15 amino acids. V lost 6 bases to trimming and J lost 0 bases; unmatched junction nucleotides: 8. The V gene's germline CDR1 is SGDLS and CDR2 YYNGEE.

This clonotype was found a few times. CDR3 region: CASRWTGGSTGELFF. For the CDR3, the DNA is TGTGCCAGCAGATGGACAGGGGGAAGCACCGGGGAGCTGTTTTTT. V is TRBV11-2 and J is TRBJ2-2, with TRBD1 matching over 10 bases. V lost 6 bases and J lost 4; bases outside the gene matches: 5. Per the germline V gene, CDR1 is SGHAT and CDR2 is FQNNGV. This CDR3 contains 15 residues.

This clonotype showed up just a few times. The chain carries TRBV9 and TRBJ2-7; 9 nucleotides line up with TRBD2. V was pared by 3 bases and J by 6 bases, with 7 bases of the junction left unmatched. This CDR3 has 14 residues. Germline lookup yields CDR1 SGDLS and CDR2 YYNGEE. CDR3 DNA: TGTGCCAGCAGCGCCTTAGCGGGAGTGGGCGAGCAGTACTTC. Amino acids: CASSALAGVGEQYF.

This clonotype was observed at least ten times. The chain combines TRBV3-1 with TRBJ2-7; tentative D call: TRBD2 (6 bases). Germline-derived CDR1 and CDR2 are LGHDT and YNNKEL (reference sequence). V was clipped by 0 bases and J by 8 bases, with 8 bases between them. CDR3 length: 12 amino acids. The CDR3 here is CASSQDRGKQYF. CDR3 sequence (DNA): TGTGCCAGCAGCCAAGATCGGGGGAAGCAGTACTTC.

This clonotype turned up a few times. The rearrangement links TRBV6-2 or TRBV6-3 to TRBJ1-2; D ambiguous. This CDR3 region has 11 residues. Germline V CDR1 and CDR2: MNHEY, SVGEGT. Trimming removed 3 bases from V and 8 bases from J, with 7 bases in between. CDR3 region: CASSYAYGYTF. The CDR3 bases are TGTGCCAGCAGTTATGCCTACGGCTACACCTTC.

CDR3 in DNA: TGTGCCAGCAGTTACGCGTCGGAATATGGCTACACCTTC. Translating gives CASSYASEYGYTF. J is TRBJ1-2 and V is TRBV6-5; no reliable D call. Germline loops: CDR1 MNHEY, CDR2 SVGAGI. V was shortened by 2 bases and J by 5 bases, with 9 bases between the two germline ends. This CDR3 spans 13 amino acids.

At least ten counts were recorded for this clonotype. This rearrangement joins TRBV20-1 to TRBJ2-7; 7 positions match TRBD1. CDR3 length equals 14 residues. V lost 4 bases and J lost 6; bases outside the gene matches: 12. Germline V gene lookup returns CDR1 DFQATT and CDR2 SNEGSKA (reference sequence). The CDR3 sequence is CSATEPRQGSEQYF. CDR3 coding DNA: TGCAGTGCTACCGAGCCGCGACAGGGAAGCGAGCAGTACTTC.

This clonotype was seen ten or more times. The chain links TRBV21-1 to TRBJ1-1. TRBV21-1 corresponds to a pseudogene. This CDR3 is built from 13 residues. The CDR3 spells CASSIRMNTEAFF. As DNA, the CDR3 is TGTGCCAGCAGCATCAGGATGAACACTGAAGCTTTCTTT.